This T cell receptor (beta chain) was documented in a study of CD8 T cells in ankylosing spondylitis. In making TCR beta libraries, quantitative 5'-RACE with molecular barcodes was used. TCRdb independently ran MiXCR on the 5' RACE reads; one entry per CDR3 protein. Of almost 400,000 distinct CDR3 sequences in the sample, about 22% were seen once. V lost 3 bases, J lost 2 bases, and 4 bases stayed unmatched. The CDR3 sequence is 15 residues long. Germline CDR1 is ENHRY and CDR2 is SYGVKD. As regards this clonotype: The antigen is not known.

Study findings and constraints: A motif in TCR beta, a set of eight highly homologous variants, appeared characteristic of ankylosing spondylitis blood. Earlier literature documents some of the motif variants in reactive arthritis synovial fluid and blood. Clones linked to disease were reported to show significant enrichment in matched ankylosing spondylitis synovial fluid. Disease-linked clones bore a CD8+ phenotype, appearing relatively rarely in peripheral blood.

This TCR was recovered from a male donor with ankylosing spondylitis. This chain links TRBV10-3 with TRBJ1-3, with 7 positions matching TRBD1. Sequenced sample: blood, either unsorted or a sorted T cell fraction (not recorded which). The CDR3 region has the DNA TGTGCCATCAGTGATGGCGACAGGGCTGGAAACACCATATATTTT. Residues: CAISDGDRAGNTIYF.